The rows below give T cell receptor beta chains drawn from one sample of a study of shared T cell receptors in the human thymus. Assay: immunoSEQ multiplex PCR; the TCRdb copy retains only in-frame clones and omits some. The sample contains about 660,000 clones, more than 75% of which appear only once. These data also formed part of another study, on human thymus T cells.

Material: thymocytes. The receptors shown here come from a boy younger than two with a congenital heart defect. CDR3s include the opening cysteine and the closing phenylalanine or tryptophan. D genes are given only for firm matches. Expanded clones are given a class, and other clones once, few, many or no size at all.

.	.	TRBV23-1	TRBJ2-7	CASSPSLPANYEQYF	TGCGCCAGCAGCCCATCCCTCCCAGCGAACTACGAGCAGTACTTC
once	.	TRBV19	TRBJ2-3	CASSISRDTQYF	TGTGCCAGTAGTATATCTCGGGATACGCAGTATTTT
.	TRBD2	TRBV7-2	TRBJ2-7	CASSLGTSGHYEQYF	TGTGCCAGCAGCTTAGGGACTAGCGGCCACTACGAGCAGTACTTC
.	.	TRBV15	TRBJ1-5	CATSRELGRNSNQPQHF	TGTGCCACCAGCAGAGAATTGGGCAGAAATAGCAATCAGCCCCAGCATTTT
.	TRBD1	TRBV6-1	TRBJ2-5	CASSDTPGQGQETQYF	TGTGCCAGCAGTGACACCCCGGGACAGGGGCAAGAGACCCAGTACTTC
.	.	TRBV11-3	TRBJ2-2	CASSSLPGPPPAGELFF	TGTGCCAGCAGCTCCCTCCCAGGGCCCCCGCCGGCCGGGGAGCTGTTTTTT
.	TRBD1	TRBV7-2	TRBJ1-4	CASSPAGDSTF	TGTGCCAGCAGCCCAGCCGGGGACAGTACTTTT
once	.	TRBV21-1	TRBJ2-2	CASSKALPGELFF	TGTGCCAGCAGCAAAGCCCTCCCCGGGGAGCTGTTTTTT
.	TRBD2	TRBV2	TRBJ2-3	CASSSGRDGTDTQYF	TGTGCCAGCAGTAGCGGGAGGGATGGCACAGATACGCAGTATTTT
.	TRBD1	TRBV28	TRBJ2-7	CASSPGQGAGEQYF	TGTGCCAGCAGTCCAGGACAGGGGGCGGGCGAGCAGTACTTC
once	TRBD1	TRBV27	TRBJ2-3	CASSPPGTGGTDTQYF	TGTGCCAGCAGTCCACCCGGGACAGGAGGCACAGATACGCAGTATTTT
.	TRBD2	TRBV4-3	TRBJ2-1	CASSQTSGASSYNEQFF	TGCGCCAGCAGCCAGACTAGCGGAGCTAGCTCCTACAATGAGCAGTTCTTC
.	TRBD2	TRBV5-1	TRBJ2-3	CASSLVLAGASNTDTQYF	TGCGCCAGCAGCTTGGTACTAGCGGGAGCCTCCAACACAGATACGCAGTATTTT
.	.	TRBV5-6	TRBJ1-1	CASSLPVRGTEAFF	TGTGCCAGCAGCTTGCCGGTTAGAGGTACTGAAGCTTTCTTT
.	TRBD2	TRBV4-3	TRBJ2-7	CASSQDVKREYNEQYF	TGCGCCAGCAGCCAAGATGTAAAGCGGGAGTACAACGAGCAGTACTTC
.	TRBD1	TRBV7-6	TRBJ2-3	CASTPHRGQTYTQYF	TGTGCCAGCACACCACACAGGGGACAGACATATACGCAGTATTTT
few	.	TRBV14	TRBJ2-7	CASSQDSLSRYF	TGTGCCAGCAGCCAAGACTCCCTCTCGCGGTACTTC
.	TRBD1	TRBV4-1	TRBJ2-6	CASLAGQGNSGANVLTF	TGCGCCAGTTTGGCGGGACAGGGTAATTCTGGGGCCAACGTCCTGACTTTC
few	TRBD1	TRBV28	TRBJ1-1	CASTNRGDREKAFF	TGTGCCAGCACCAACAGAGGGGACAGGGAGAAGGCTTTCTTT
.	.	TRBV27	TRBJ2-4	CASSLGGRDIQYF	TGTGCCAGCAGTTTAGGTGGACGGGATATTCAGTACTTC
.	.	TRBV5-5	TRBJ1-2	CASSLPGDYGYTF	TGTGCCAGCAGCTTGCCAGGGGACTATGGCTACACCTTC
.	TRBD2	TRBV27	TRBJ2-7	CASSLRTSGASYEQYF	TGTGCCAGCAGTCTCCGGACTAGCGGGGCATCCTACGAGCAGTACTTC
once	TRBD1	TRBV27	TRBJ2-7	CASRTRDSYEQYF	TGTGCCAGCAGGACCCGGGACAGCTACGAGCAGTACTTC
.	TRBD1	TRBV6-1	TRBJ2-3	CASSWDRETDTQYF	TGTGCCAGCAGTTGGGACAGGGAGACAGATACGCAGTATTTT
.	.	TRBV9	TRBJ2-7	CASSVGAGNSYEQYF	TGTGCCAGCAGCGTAGGGGCAGGGAACTCCTACGAGCAGTACTTC
.	TRBD2	TRBV29-1	TRBJ2-3	CSVGTALAGVPDTQYF	TGCAGCGTTGGCACCGCACTAGCGGGAGTTCCAGATACGCAGTATTTT
.	.	TRBV2	TRBJ2-7	CASSEASLDITSYEQYF	TGTGCCAGCAGTGAGGCGAGCTTGGACATAACTTCCTACGAGCAGTACTTC
.	TRBD2	TRBV13	TRBJ2-2	CASSLPGTSDTGELFF	TGTGCCAGCAGTCTCCCCGGGACTAGCGACACCGGGGAGCTGTTTTTT
once	.	TRBV5-4	TRBJ2-1	CASSLHGSYNEQFF	TGTGCCAGCAGCTTGCACGGCTCCTACAATGAGCAGTTCTTC
.	TRBD1	TRBV5-1	TRBJ1-5	CASSLTGGTHQPQHF	TGCGCCAGCAGCTTGACAGGGGGTACCCATCAGCCCCAGCATTTT
.	TRBD2	TRBV5-6	TRBJ2-5	CASSPSGRALRKTQYF	TGTGCCAGCAGCCCTAGCGGGAGGGCCCTTCGAAAGACCCAGTACTTC
.	.	TRBV5-4	TRBJ2-3	CASSLEGRDTDTQYF	TGTGCCAGCAGCTTGGAGGGGCGGGACACAGATACGCAGTATTTT
.	TRBD2	TRBV27	TRBJ2-1	CASTLAGGPYNEQFF	TGTGCCAGTACCTTAGCGGGAGGACCCTACAATGAGCAGTTCTTC
.	.	TRBV19	TRBJ2-3	CASSIDLKAGWTDTQYF	TGTGCCAGTAGTATAGATCTTAAGGCAGGGTGGACAGATACGCAGTATTTT
.	.	TRBV6-1	TRBJ1-5	CASSKAEQQHF	TGTGCCAGCAGCAAAGCGGAACAGCAGCATTTT
.	.	TRBV28	TRBJ2-1	CASSLRGGVQFF	TGTGCCAGCAGTTTAAGGGGGGGGGTGCAGTTCTTC
once	TRBD2	TRBV30	TRBJ2-3	CAWNFSLAGEGDTQYF	TGTGCCTGGAACTTCTCCTTAGCGGGAGAGGGTGATACGCAGTATTTT
.	.	TRBV11-3	TRBJ1-1	CASSVNPGTEAFF	TGTGCCAGCAGCGTTAACCCGGGCACTGAAGCTTTCTTT
.	.	TRBV27	TRBJ2-3	CASKTSTDTQYF	TGTGCCAGCAAGACTAGCACAGATACGCAGTATTTT
few	TRBD1	TRBV6-1	TRBJ1-2	CASRQGAFSYGYTF	TGTGCCAGCAGACAGGGGGCGTTTAGCTATGGCTACACCTTC
.	TRBD1	TRBV28	TRBJ1-2	CASSLIGDRGRDGYTF	TGTGCCAGCAGTTTAATAGGAGACAGGGGGCGGGATGGCTACACCTTC
.	TRBD1	TRBV14	TRBJ2-7	CASSQTGTGNEQYF	TGTGCCAGCAGCCAGACAGGGACAGGGAACGAGCAGTACTTC
.	TRBD2	TRBV29-1	TRBJ2-7	CSVGASGSYEQYF	TGCAGCGTTGGGGCTAGCGGCTCCTACGAGCAGTACTTC
.	TRBD1	TRBV10-3	TRBJ2-3	CAIGDRGRDTQYF	TGTGCCATCGGGGACAGGGGGCGAGATACGCAGTATTTT
.	.	TRBV27	TRBJ1-2	CASSSLTGPYGYTF	TGTGCCAGCAGTTCACTCACAGGACCCTATGGCTACACCTTC
.	TRBD2	TRBV25-1	TRBJ2-3	CASSDLAGGGDTQYF	TGTGCCAGCAGTGATTTGGCGGGAGGTGGAGATACGCAGTATTTT
.	.	TRBV14	TRBJ2-7	CASSQDVAAEQYF	TGTGCCAGCAGCCAAGATGTTGCGGCCGAGCAGTACTTC
.	.	TRBV18	TRBJ1-4	CASSPEIGLPGANEKLFF	TGTGCCAGCTCACCCGAAATCGGGCTTCCCGGGGCTAATGAAAAACTGTTTTTT
.	TRBD1	TRBV7-2	TRBJ1-4	CASSQQGWGEKLFF	TGTGCCAGCAGCCAACAGGGGTGGGGGGAAAAACTGTTTTTT
.	.	TRBV2	TRBJ2-7	CASTSDQGSYEQYF	TGTGCCAGCACGTCGGACCAGGGCTCCTATGAGCAGTACTTC
.	TRBD1	TRBV14	TRBJ1-2	CASSQRDREGYYGYTF	TGTGCCAGCAGCCAACGGGACAGGGAAGGTTACTATGGCTACACCTTC
.	TRBD1	TRBV9	TRBJ1-4	CASSVDDRGLRKLFF	TGTGCCAGCAGCGTGGATGACAGGGGGCTGAGAAAACTGTTTTTT
.	TRBD1	TRBV7-9	TRBJ2-5	CASSDRGLETQYF	TGTGCCAGCAGCGACAGGGGCCTGGAGACCCAGTACTTC